This T cell receptor beta chain was sequenced during a study of blood T cell repertoires in COVID-19. Germline V gene data show CDR1 as MDHEN and CDR2 as SYDVKM. The CDR3 contains 15 residues. Between the trimmed V and J ends, which lost 1 base and 7 bases, there was a span of 11 bases. As handled by the study authors: Reference gene primer amplification gave nucleated cell count estimates. TCRdb's copy holds only in-frame clones and misses some; the assay was immunoSEQ multiplex PCR. V and J calls and clone size are copied from that table; D and trimming were computed from the DNA. The sample holds 200,000 to 250,000 clones, around 90% seen once.

This sequence originates from a woman in her twenties or thirties who had been exposed to COVID-19. The gene calls are TRBV28 and TRBJ1-6, with D possibly matching TRBD1 (6 bases). Material: PBMCs or T cells enriched from blood (not recorded which). The CDR3: CASSLSGVGNSPLHF. The CDR3 DNA reads as TGTGCCAGCAGTTTATCAGGGGTGGGGAATTCACCCCTCCACTTT.